This T cell receptor (beta chain) came from a study of identical twins. No donor was unhealthy or non-Caucasian. Each CDR3 protein is one row after TCRdb ran MiXCR on the 5' RACE reads. This table has roughly 700,000 distinct CDR3 sequences, about 9.4% appearing once. This clonotype showed up just a few times. In germline, CDR1 is SGHAT, CDR2 FQDESV (reference sequence). Trimming removed 4 bases at V and 0 bases at J, with 11 bases between. The CDR3 is 15 amino acids. The data were also submitted as part of a second study, on yellow fever vaccine responses in identical twins.

The rearrangement links TRBV11-1 to TRBJ2-3, with D perhaps assigned TRBD1 or TRBD2 (5 bases each). The sample taken for sequencing was PBMCs. This receptor was taken from a woman in her late teens or twenties in good health. CDR3 amino acids: CASSSPGPSTDTQYF. CDR3 sequence (DNA): TGTGCCAGCAGCTCGCCGGGACCCAGCACAGATACGCAGTATTTT.